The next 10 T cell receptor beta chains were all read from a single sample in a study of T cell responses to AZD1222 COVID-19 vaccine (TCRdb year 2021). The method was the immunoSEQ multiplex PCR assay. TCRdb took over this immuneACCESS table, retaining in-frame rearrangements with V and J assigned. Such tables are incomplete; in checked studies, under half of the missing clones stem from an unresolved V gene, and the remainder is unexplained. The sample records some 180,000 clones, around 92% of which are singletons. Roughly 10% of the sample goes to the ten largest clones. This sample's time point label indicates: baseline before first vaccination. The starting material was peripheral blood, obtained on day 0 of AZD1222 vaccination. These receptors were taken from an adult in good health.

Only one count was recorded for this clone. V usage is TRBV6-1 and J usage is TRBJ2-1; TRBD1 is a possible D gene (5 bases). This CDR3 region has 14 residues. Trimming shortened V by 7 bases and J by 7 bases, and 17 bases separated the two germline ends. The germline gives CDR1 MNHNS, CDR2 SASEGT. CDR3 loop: CASTIRTFRNEQFF. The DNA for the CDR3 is TGTGCCAGCACAATCAGGACATTTAGGAATGAGCAGTTCTTC.

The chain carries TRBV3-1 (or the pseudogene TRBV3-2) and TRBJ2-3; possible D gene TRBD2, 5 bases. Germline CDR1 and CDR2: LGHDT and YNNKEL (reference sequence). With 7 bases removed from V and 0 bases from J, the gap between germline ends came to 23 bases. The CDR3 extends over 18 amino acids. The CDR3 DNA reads TGTGCCAGCAAACTCCCTTACCGAATCAGGACTAGCACAGATACGCAGTATTTT. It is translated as CASKLPYRIRTSTDTQYF.

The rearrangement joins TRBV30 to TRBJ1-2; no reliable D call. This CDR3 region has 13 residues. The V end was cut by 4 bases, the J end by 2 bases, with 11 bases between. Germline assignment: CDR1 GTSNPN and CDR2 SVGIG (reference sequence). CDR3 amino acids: CAWKGQSNYGYTF. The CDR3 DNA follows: TGTGCCTGGAAAGGGCAATCCAACTATGGCTACACCTTC. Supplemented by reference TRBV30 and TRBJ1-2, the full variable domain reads SQTIHQWPATLVQPVGSPLSLECTVEGTSNPNLYWYRQAAGRGLQLLFYSVGIGQISSEVPQNLSASRPQDRQFILSSKKLLLSDSGFYLCAWKGQSNYGYTFGSGTRLTVV.

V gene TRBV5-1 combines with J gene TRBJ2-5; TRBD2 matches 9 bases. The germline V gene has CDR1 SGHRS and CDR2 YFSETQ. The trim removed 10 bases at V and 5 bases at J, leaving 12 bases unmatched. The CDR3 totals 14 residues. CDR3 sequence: CASRMGLAGETQYF. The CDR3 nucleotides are TGCGCCTCCAGGATGGGACTAGCTGGGGAGACCCAGTACTTC. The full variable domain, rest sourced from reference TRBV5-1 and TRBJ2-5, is KAGVTQTPRYLIKTRGQQVTLSCSPISGHRSVSWYQQTPGQGLQFLFEYFSETQRNKGNFPGRFSGRQFSNSRSEMNVSTLELGDSALYLCASRMGLAGETQYFGPGTRLLVL.

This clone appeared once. CDR3 loop: CASSPLGGGTPYTF. For the CDR3, the DNA is TGTGCCAGCTCACCTCTGGGAGGGGGTACACCCTACACCTTC. The genes are TRBV18 and TRBJ1-2; maybe TRBD1 (6 bases). Trimming removed 3 bases at V and 10 bases at J, with 18 bases between. The germline V gene encodes CDR1 KGHSH and CDR2 LQKENI. The CDR3 runs 14 residues.

CDR3 loop: CASSMGHRNYGYTF. The CDR3 DNA sequence: TGTGCCAGCAGTATGGGACACCGAAACTATGGCTACACCTTC. V usage is TRBV27 and J usage is TRBJ1-2; possible D gene TRBD1, 6 bases. In germline, CDR1 is MNHEY, CDR2 SMNVEV (reference sequence). The CDR3 length is 14 residues. Trimming took 5 bases from V and 2 from J, leaving 12 bases between them.

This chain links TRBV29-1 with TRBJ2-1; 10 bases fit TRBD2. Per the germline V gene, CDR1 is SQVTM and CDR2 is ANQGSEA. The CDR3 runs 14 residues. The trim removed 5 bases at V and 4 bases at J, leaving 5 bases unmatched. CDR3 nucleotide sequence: TGCAGCGTTCAAACTAGCGGGGTGTACAATGAGCAGTTCTTC. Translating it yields CSVQTSGVYNEQFF.

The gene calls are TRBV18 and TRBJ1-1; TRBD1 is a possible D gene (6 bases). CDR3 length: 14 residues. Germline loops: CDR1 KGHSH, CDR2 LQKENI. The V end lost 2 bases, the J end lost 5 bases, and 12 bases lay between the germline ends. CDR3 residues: CASSPGGWRTEAFF. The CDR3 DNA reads TGTGCCAGCTCACCAGGGGGCTGGAGGACTGAAGCTTTCTTT.

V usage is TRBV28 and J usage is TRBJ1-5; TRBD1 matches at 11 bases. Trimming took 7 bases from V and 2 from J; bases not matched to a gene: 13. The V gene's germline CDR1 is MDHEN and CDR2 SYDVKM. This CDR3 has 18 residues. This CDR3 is CASNPSGQGALGNQPQHF. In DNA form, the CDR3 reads TGTGCCAGCAACCCCTCCGGACAGGGGGCTTTAGGCAATCAGCCCCAGCATTTT.

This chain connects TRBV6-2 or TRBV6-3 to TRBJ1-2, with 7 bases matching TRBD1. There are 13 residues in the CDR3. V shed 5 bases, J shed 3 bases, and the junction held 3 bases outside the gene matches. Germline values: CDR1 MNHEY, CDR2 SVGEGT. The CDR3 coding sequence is TGTGCCAGCAGTCAGGGGACAGACTATGGCTACACCTTC. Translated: CASSQGTDYGYTF.